This T cell receptor (beta chain) was sequenced for a study of CD8 T cells in ankylosing spondylitis. The V and J ends lost 6 bases and 3 bases respectively, with 21 bases between them. Germline CDR1 and CDR2: MDHEN and SYDVKM. The CDR3 extends over 16 amino acids. Using quantitative 5'-RACE with molecular barcodes, the authors made TCR beta libraries. TCRdb analysed the 5' RACE reads with MiXCR anew, one entry per CDR3 protein. The sample consists of some 270,000 distinct CDR3 sequences, 30% to 35% of them appearing once. The receptor was derived from a male donor with ankylosing spondylitis or in good health (not recorded which). The sample was blood, either unsorted or a sorted T cell fraction (not recorded which). V and J are TRBV28 and TRBJ2-7; tentatively, D is TRBD1 or TRBD2 (5 bases each). The CDR3 DNA reads TGTGCCAGCAGAGATTCGGCTGGGGGAGCAATCTACGAGCAGTACTTC. This encodes CASRDSAGGAIYEQYF.